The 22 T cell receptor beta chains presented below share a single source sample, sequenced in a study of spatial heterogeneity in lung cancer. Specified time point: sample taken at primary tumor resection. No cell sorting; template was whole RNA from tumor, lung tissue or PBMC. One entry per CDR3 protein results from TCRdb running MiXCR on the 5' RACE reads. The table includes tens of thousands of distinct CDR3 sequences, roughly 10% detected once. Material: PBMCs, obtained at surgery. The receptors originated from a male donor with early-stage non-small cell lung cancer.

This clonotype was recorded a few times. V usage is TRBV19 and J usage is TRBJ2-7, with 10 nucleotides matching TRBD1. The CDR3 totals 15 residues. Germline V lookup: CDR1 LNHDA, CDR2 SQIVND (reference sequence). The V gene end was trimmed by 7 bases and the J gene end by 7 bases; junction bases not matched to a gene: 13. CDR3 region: CASTTGGTGAFEQYF. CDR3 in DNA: TGTGCCAGTACCACCGGAGGGACAGGGGCTTTTGAGCAGTACTTC.

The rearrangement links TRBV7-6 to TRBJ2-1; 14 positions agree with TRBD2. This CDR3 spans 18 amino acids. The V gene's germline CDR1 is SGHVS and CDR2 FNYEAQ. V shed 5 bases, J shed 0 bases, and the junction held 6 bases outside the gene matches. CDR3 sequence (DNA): TGTGCCAGCAGCCGATCCGGGACTAGCGGGAGCTCCTACAATGAGCAGTTCTTC. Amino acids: CASSRSGTSGSSYNEQFF.

CDR3 loop: CASSDGAHTGELFF. CDR3 in DNA: TGTGCCAGCTCCGACGGGGCCCACACCGGGGAGCTGTTTTTT. The chain has TRBV18 and TRBJ2-2; D possibly matches TRBD1 or TRBD2 (5 bases each). Looked up from germline, CDR1 is KGHSH and CDR2 is LQKENI. The CDR3 runs to 14 residues. Trimming pared 6 bases from V and 3 bases from J, leaving 11 bases between.

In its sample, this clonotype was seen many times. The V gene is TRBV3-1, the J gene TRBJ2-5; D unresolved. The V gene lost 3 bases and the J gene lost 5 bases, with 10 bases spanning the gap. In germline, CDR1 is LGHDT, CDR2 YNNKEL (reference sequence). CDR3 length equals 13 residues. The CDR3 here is CASSHSRSETQYF. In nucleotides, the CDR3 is TGTGCCAGCAGCCACTCGCGGTCGGAGACCCAGTACTTC.

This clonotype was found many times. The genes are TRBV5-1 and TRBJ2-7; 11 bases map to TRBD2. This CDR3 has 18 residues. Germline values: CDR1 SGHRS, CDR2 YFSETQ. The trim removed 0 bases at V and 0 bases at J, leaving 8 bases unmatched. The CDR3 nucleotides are TGCGCCAGCAGCTTGGGGCAACTAGCGGGAGCAAACTCCTACGAGCAGTACTTC. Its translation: CASSLGQLAGANSYEQYF.

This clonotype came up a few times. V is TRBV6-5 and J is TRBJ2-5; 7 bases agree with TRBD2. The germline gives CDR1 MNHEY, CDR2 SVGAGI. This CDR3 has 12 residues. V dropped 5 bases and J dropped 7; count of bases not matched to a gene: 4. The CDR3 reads CASSQGRGTQYF. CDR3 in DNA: TGTGCCAGCAGTCAAGGGAGGGGGACCCAGTACTTC.

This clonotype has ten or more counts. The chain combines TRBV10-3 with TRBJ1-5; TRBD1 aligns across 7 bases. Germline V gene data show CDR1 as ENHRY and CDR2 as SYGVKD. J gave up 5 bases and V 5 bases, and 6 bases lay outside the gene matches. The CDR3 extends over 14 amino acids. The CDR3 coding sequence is TGTGCCATCAGTCCCGACAGGGCATATCAGCCCCAGCATTTT. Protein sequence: CAISPDRAYQPQHF.

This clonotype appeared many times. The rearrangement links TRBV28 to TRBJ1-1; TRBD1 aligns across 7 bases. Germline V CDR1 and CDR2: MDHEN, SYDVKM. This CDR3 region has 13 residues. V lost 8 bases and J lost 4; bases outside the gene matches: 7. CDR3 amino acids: CASGGGGPTEAFF. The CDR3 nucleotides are TGTGCCAGCGGAGGGGGCGGGCCCACTGAAGCTTTCTTT. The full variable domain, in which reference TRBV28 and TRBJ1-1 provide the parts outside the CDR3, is DVKVTQSSRYLVKRTGEKVFLECVQDMDHENMFWYRQDPGLGLRLIYFSYDVKMKEKGDIPEGYSVSREKKERFSLILESASTNQTSMYLCASGGGGPTEAFFGQGTRLTVV.

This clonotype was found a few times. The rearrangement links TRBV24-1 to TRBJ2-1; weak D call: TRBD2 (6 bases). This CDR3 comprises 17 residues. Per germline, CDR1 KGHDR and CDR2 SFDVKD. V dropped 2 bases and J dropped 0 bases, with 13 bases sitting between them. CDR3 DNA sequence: TGTGCCACCAGTGATTCCATCGGGAGCAGCTCCTACAATGAGCAGTTCTTC. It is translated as CATSDSIGSSSYNEQFF.

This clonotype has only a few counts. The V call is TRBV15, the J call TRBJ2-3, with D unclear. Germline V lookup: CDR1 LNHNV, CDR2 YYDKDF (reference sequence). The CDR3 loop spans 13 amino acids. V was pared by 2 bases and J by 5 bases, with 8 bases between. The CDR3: CATSRRVGDTQYF. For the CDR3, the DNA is TGTGCCACCAGCAGACGCGTGGGAGATACGCAGTATTTT.

The DNA of the CDR3 is TGCAGCGTTGAATGGTCCGACAGTCGGGAATATGGCTACACCTTC. Protein sequence: CSVEWSDSREYGYTF. The chain joins TRBV29-1 to TRBJ1-2, with D possibly matching TRBD1 (5 bases). V was clipped by 2 bases and J by 5 bases, with 18 bases between them. Germline values: CDR1 SQVTM, CDR2 ANQGSEA. CDR3 length: 15 residues.

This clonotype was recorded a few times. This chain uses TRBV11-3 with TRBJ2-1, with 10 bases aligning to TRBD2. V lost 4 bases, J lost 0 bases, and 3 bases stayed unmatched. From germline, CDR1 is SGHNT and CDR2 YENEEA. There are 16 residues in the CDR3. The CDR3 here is CASSSRTSGSYNEQFF. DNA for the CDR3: TGTGCCAGCAGCTCTCGGACTAGCGGCTCCTACAATGAGCAGTTCTTC.

This CDR3 is CASSTAGALGVYNEQFF. As DNA, the CDR3 is TGCGCCAGCAGCACAGCGGGCGCCCTTGGGGTCTACAATGAGCAGTTCTTC. V usage is TRBV5-1 and J usage is TRBJ2-1, with a possible D match to TRBD2 (6 bases). Per the germline V gene, CDR1 is SGHRS and CDR2 is YFSETQ. The ends were cut back, 4 bases at V and 3 bases at J, with 20 bases in the middle. The CDR3 is 17 amino acids.

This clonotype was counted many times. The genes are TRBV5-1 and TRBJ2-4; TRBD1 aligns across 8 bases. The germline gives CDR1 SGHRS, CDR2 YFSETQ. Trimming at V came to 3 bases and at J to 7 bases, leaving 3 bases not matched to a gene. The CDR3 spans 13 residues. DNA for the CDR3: TGCGCCAGCAGCTCAGGGGGCGGGAACATTCAGTACTTC. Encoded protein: CASSSGGGNIQYF.

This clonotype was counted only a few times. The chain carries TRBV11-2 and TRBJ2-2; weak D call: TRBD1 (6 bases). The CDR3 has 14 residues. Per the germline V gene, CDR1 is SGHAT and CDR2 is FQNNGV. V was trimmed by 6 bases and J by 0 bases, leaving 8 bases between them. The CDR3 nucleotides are TGTGCCAGCAGGAGGACAGCGAACACCGGGGAGCTGTTTTTT. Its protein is CASRRTANTGELFF.

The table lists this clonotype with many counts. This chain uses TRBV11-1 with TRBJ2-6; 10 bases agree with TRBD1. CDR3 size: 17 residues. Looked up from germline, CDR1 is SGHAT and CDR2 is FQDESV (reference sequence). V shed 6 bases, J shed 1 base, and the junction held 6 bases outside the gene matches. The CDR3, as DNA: TGTGCCAGCAGGAGCGACAGGGGGCTATCTGGGGCCAACGTCCTGACTTTC. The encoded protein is CASRSDRGLSGANVLTF.

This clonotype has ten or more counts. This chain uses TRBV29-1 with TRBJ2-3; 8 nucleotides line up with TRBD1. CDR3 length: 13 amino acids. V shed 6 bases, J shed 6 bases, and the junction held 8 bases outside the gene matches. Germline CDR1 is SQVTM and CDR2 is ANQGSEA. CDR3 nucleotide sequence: TGCAGCGTGGCAGGGGGCATCCGGGATACGCAGTATTTT. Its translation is CSVAGGIRDTQYF.

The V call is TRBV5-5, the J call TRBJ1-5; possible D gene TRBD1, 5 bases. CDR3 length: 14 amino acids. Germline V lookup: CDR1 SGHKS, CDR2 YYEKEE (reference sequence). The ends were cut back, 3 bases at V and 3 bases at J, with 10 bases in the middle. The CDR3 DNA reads TGTGCCAGCAGCTGGGACCCTTACAATCAGCCCCAGCATTTT. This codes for CASSWDPYNQPQHF.

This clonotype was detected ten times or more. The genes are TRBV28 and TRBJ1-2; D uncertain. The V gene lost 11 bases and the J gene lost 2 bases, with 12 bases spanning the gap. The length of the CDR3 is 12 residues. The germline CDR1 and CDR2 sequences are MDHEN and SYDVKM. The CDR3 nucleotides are TGTGCCCTTGGAGGGAACAACTATGGCTACACCTTC. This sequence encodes CALGGNNYGYTF.

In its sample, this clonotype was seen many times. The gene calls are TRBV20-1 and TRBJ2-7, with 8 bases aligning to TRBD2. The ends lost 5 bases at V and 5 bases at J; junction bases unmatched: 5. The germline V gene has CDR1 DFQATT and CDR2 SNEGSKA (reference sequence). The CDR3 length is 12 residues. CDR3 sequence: CSAGSGANEQYF. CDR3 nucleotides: TGCAGTGCTGGTAGCGGGGCGAACGAGCAGTACTTC.

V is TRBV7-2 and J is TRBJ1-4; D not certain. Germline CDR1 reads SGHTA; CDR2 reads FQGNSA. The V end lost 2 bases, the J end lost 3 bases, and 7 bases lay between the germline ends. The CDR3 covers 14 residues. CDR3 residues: CASSLTQANEKLFF. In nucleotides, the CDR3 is TGTGCCAGCAGCTTAACCCAGGCTAATGAAAAACTGTTTTTT.

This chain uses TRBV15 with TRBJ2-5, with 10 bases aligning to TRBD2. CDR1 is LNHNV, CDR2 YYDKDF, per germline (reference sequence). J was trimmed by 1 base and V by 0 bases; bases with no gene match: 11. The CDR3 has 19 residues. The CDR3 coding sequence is TGTGCCACCAGCAGAGATGTAGCGGGGGGCCAGCTACCCCAAGAGACCCAGTACTTC. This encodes CATSRDVAGGQLPQETQYF.